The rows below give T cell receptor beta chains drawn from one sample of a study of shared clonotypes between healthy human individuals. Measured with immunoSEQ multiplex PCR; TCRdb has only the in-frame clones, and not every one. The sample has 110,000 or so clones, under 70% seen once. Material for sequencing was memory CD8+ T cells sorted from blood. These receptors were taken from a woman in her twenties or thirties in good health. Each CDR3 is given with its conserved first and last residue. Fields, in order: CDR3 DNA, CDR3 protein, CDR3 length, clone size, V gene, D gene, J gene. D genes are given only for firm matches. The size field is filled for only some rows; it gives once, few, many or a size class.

TGTGCCAGCAGCCTAGCGGGAGGGCCAGGAGAGACCCAGTACTTC | CASSLAGGPGETQYF | 15 | NA | TRBV5-4 | TRBD2 | TRBJ2-5
TGTGCCAGCAGCGTGTCAGCTAACTACGAGCAGTACTTC | CASSVSANYEQYF | 13 | NA | TRBV9 | NA | TRBJ2-7
TGCGCCAGCAGCCCGGGACCATCTCAATCCTATGGCTACACCTTC | CASSPGPSQSYGYTF | 15 | NA | TRBV5-1 | NA | TRBJ1-2
TGTGCCATCAGTGACACCGACACAGATACGCAGTATTTT | CAISDTDTDTQYF | 13 | NA | TRBV6-5 | NA | TRBJ2-3
TGTGCCAGCAGTTCAAATAAGTGGTCTGCCGGGGAGCTGTTTTTT | CASSSNKWSAGELFF | 15 | NA | TRBV28 | NA | TRBJ2-2
TGTGCCAGCAGCGTATCCTCTCTACTAGCGGGAGTCCAAGAGACCCAGTACTTC | CASSVSSLLAGVQETQYF | 18 | NA | TRBV9 | TRBD2 | TRBJ2-5
TGTGCCAGCAGTTCGGGGACGGTGAACACTGAAGCTTTCTTT | CASSSGTVNTEAFF | 14 | NA | TRBV6-5 | NA | TRBJ1-1
TGTGCCTGGAGTTACGGGGGAGCCTACAATGAGCAGTTCTTC | CAWSYGGAYNEQFF | 14 | NA | TRBV30 | NA | TRBJ2-1
TGTGCCAGCAGTCCCCGGGGACTTACGAACACTGAAGCTTTCTTT | CASSPRGLTNTEAFF | 15 | NA | TRBV28 | NA | TRBJ1-1
TGTGCCAGCAGTGAAAGAACAGGCAATCAGCCCCAGCATTTT | CASSERTGNQPQHF | 14 | NA | TRBV25-1 | NA | TRBJ1-5
TGTGCCAGCAGCCGTTCTACAGATACGCAGTATTTT | CASSRSTDTQYF | 12 | many | TRBV5-4 | NA | TRBJ2-3
TGTGCCAGCAGTCAGAGGACTAGGCTTGTTTACGAGCAGTACTTC | CASSQRTRLVYEQYF | 15 | few | TRBV27 | TRBD2 | TRBJ2-7
TGTGCCAGCAGTGATCCGGACGGCACTAATGAAAAACTGTTTTTT | CASSDPDGTNEKLFF | 15 | NA | TRBV25-1 | NA | TRBJ1-4
TGTGCCAGCAGCCTTGAAGCCCCCCTTCTTAGCTCCTACAATGAGCAGTTCTTC | CASSLEAPLLSSYNEQFF | 18 | NA | TRBV4-2 | NA | TRBJ2-1
TGCAGCGTTGGTTCTCCCACAGGGGGATTCGACAATGAGCAGTTCTTC | CSVGSPTGGFDNEQFF | 16 | NA | TRBV29-1 | TRBD1 | TRBJ2-1
TGTGCCAGCCGCATGGTGGTAGCGGGAGGTCTATACGAGCAGTACTTC | CASRMVVAGGLYEQYF | 16 | NA | TRBV27 | TRBD2 | TRBJ2-7
TGTGCCAGCAGAGACAGGGGGGATCAGCCCCAGCATTTT | CASRDRGDQPQHF | 13 | few | TRBV6-4 | TRBD1 | TRBJ1-5
TGCGCCAGCAGCCAAGGCACCGAGTTTAGGGAAGCTTTCTTT | CASSQGTEFREAFF | 14 | NA | TRBV4-1 | NA | TRBJ1-1
TGCGCCAGCAGCCAAAATAGCGGGAGTCAGGAAGAGCAGTTCTTC | CASSQNSGSQEEQFF | 15 | NA | TRBV4-1 | TRBD2 | TRBJ2-1
TGCGCCAGCAGCTCGGACAGGGTAGTGTACGGGGCCAACGTCCTGACTTTC | CASSSDRVVYGANVLTF | 17 | NA | TRBV5-1 | TRBD1 | TRBJ2-6
TGTGCCATCAGTGATTTAGCCGACAGGGAGGCCTTC | CAISDLADREAF | 12 | once | TRBV10-3 | TRBD1 | TRBJ1-2
TGTGCCAGCAGTTTAGGGGGTGAGCAGTACTTC | CASSLGGEQYF | 11 | NA | TRBV27 | NA | TRBJ2-7
TGTGCCAGCGGAACTAGCGGGGGCCGCTACAATGAGCAGTTCTTC | CASGTSGGRYNEQFF | 15 | NA | TRBV6-6 | TRBD2 | TRBJ2-1
TGTGCCAGCAGTTTTCCCGGCGGGGGGAGCTCCTACGAGCAGTACTTC | CASSFPGGGSSYEQYF | 16 | NA | TRBV28 | TRBD2 | TRBJ2-7
TGTGCCAGTAGTATTGGTGGGGCGGAGCAGTACTTC | CASSIGGAEQYF | 12 | NA | TRBV19 | NA | TRBJ2-7
TGTGCCAGCAGTCATCCCCCCTTACTAGTCACTACTTGGGGAGTAAGCTCCTACAATGAGCAGTTCTTC | CASSHPPLLVTTWGVSSYNEQFF | 23 | NA | TRBV28 | NA | TRBJ2-1
TGTGCCAGCAGCTTATTAGGGGGAACAAACTACGAGCAGTACTTC | CASSLLGGTNYEQYF | 15 | NA | TRBV11-3 | NA | TRBJ2-7
TGTGCCAGCAGCAGAGGGGGGGTCGAGCAGTACTTC | CASSRGGVEQYF | 12 | once | TRBV7-6 | NA | TRBJ2-7
TGCGCCAGCAGCCAAGAGGACGGGAACACTGAAGCTTTCTTT | CASSQEDGNTEAFF | 14 | NA | TRBV4-1 | NA | TRBJ1-1
TGTGCCAGCAGCTTAAAGTACGAGCAGTACTTC | CASSLKYEQYF | 11 | NA | TRBV7-8 | NA | TRBJ2-7
TGCAGCGTTGATAAGGGGGTGGAAGGCTACACCTTC | CSVDKGVEGYTF | 12 | NA | TRBV29-1 | NA | TRBJ1-2
TGTGCCAGCAGTCCGGACCCCGGGACATCTACGACGGACGAGCAGTACTTC | CASSPDPGTSTTDEQYF | 17 | NA | TRBV25-1 | NA | TRBJ2-7
TGCGCCAGCAGCCAAGGGGCCAGGGGCTGGCCCCAGCATTTT | CASSQGARGWPQHF | 14 | NA | TRBV4-1 | NA | TRBJ1-5
TGTGCCAGCAGGCGGACAGGGGGCTCTGGGGCCAACGTCCTGACTTTC | CASRRTGGSGANVLTF | 16 | NA | TRBV2 | TRBD1 | TRBJ2-6
TGCGCCAGCAGCTTTAACGGTGGCATTCAGTACTTC | CASSFNGGIQYF | 12 | NA | TRBV5-1 | NA | TRBJ2-4
TGTGCCAGCAGTTCACTAGCGGGAGGCTACGAGCAGTACTTC | CASSSLAGGYEQYF | 14 | NA | TRBV28 | TRBD2 | TRBJ2-7
TGTGCCAGCAGTCTCATGCCAGGGGCCGGTGAAGCTTTCTTT | CASSLMPGAGEAFF | 14 | NA | TRBV27 | NA | TRBJ1-1
TGTGCCAGCAGTGACAACAGGGGAACTGAAGCTTTCTTT | CASSDNRGTEAFF | 13 | NA | TRBV25-1 | TRBD1 | TRBJ1-1
TGTGCCAGCAGCTTAGGGGGCGGGACAGGAGTCTCTGGAAACACCATATATTTT | CASSLGGGTGVSGNTIYF | 18 | NA | TRBV11-2 | TRBD1 | TRBJ1-3
TGTGCCAGCAGCCCCGGGGGAGCGGGGTACTTC | CASSPGGAGYF | 11 | NA | TRBV7-6 | NA | TRBJ2-5
TGTGCCAGCAGTAGACAGGGGTTCTACGAGCAGTACTTC | CASSRQGFYEQYF | 13 | NA | TRBV6-5 | TRBD1 | TRBJ2-7
TGTGCCAGCAGCGAGGGGCCCGGCCTGTTCTCCTACGAGCAGTACTTC | CASSEGPGLFSYEQYF | 16 | NA | TRBV9 | NA | TRBJ2-7
TGTGCCAGCAGTTTTCAAGGGAAAGGAAACACCATATATTTT | CASSFQGKGNTIYF | 14 | NA | TRBV28 | NA | TRBJ1-3
TGTGCCAGCAGTGCCCAGGGAAACGAGCAGTACTTC | CASSAQGNEQYF | 12 | NA | TRBV28 | NA | TRBJ2-7
TGTGCCAGCAGTTTATCGACTGCCTTTAAGGGGCCCCAGCATTTT | CASSLSTAFKGPQHF | 15 | NA | TRBV27 | NA | TRBJ1-5
TGTGCCAGTAGTCCGCGGGACAGGTGGACAGATACGCAGTATTTT | CASSPRDRWTDTQYF | 15 | NA | TRBV19 | TRBD1 | TRBJ2-3
TGTGCCAGCAGTGGCGGGGACTACAATGAGCAGTTCTTC | CASSGGDYNEQFF | 13 | NA | TRBV6-4 | NA | TRBJ2-1